Presented here are 21 T cell receptor beta chains from one specimen sequenced in a study of cytomegalovirus exposure and HLA in healthy donors. Clones were sequenced by immunoSEQ multiplex PCR, and TCRdb holds only the in-frame ones, with some missing. The table shows roughly 270,000 clones, with over 75% occurring only once. Sequencing used PBMCs. These receptors originate from a woman under 30 in good health and CMV-seronegative.

This sequence joins TRBV28 and TRBJ2-7; 11 bases fit TRBD1. Germline assignment: CDR1 MDHEN and CDR2 SYDVKM. The CDR3 has 17 residues. J was trimmed by 0 bases and V by 5 bases; bases with no gene match: 9. The CDR3 nucleotides are TGTGCCAGCAGTCTAACCCCTGGGACAGGGGGCTCCTACGAGCAGTACTTC. It translates to CASSLTPGTGGSYEQYF.

The rearrangement uses TRBV6-1 and TRBJ1-5; D is undetermined. This CDR3 has 13 residues. Trimming stripped 8 bases from V and 9 bases from J, with 17 bases between. From germline, CDR1 is MNHNS and CDR2 SASEGT. In DNA, the CDR3 is TGTGCCAGCCGCGAGGTATCGCGTACGCCCCAGCATTTT. It specifies CASREVSRTPQHF.

The rearrangement links TRBV2 to TRBJ2-1; 15 bases are shared with TRBD2. Losses at the gene ends were 9 bases for V and 7 bases for J; bases not matched to a gene: 4. Germline assignment: CDR1 SNHLY and CDR2 FYNNEI. The CDR3 length is 14 residues. The CDR3 DNA reads TGTGCCAGGGGACTAGCGGGAGGTGGAAATGAGCAGTTCTTC. Protein product: CARGLAGGGNEQFF. The full variable domain, rest sourced from reference TRBV2 and TRBJ2-1, is EPEVTQTPSHQVTQMGQEVILRCVPISNHLYFYWYRQILGQKVEFLVSFYNNEISEKSEIFDDQFSVERPDGSNFTLKIRSTKLEDSAMYFCARGLAGGGNEQFFGPGTRLTVL.

This chain links TRBV14 with TRBJ1-1; D is ambiguous. The germline V gene has CDR1 SGHDN and CDR2 FVKESK. The CDR3 spans 12 residues. V lost 2 bases and J 8 bases, leaving 9 bases between the germline ends. The DNA for the CDR3 is TGTGCCAGCAGCCAATTGTCCGAGGAAGCTTTCTTT. This encodes CASSQLSEEAFF.

This CDR3 reads CASSVGGQGADTQYF. CDR3 coding DNA: TGTGCCAGCAGCGTGGGAGGCCAGGGCGCAGATACGCAGTATTTT. The chain is built from TRBV7-2 and TRBJ2-3, with D tentatively TRBD2 (6 bases). Germline lookup yields CDR1 SGHTA and CDR2 FQGNSA. Trimming left V 5 bases short and J 4 bases short, with 16 bases between. The CDR3 is made up of 15 amino acids.

The chain carries TRBV4-1 and TRBJ2-7, with a tentative D call TRBD2 (5 bases). The CDR3 sequence is 12 residues long. V shed 1 base and J shed 6 bases, with 7 bases lying between them. The germline gives CDR1 MGHRA, CDR2 YSYEKL. This CDR3 is CASSQGGPEQYF. For the CDR3, the DNA is TGCGCCAGCAGCCAAGGAGGGCCCGAGCAGTACTTC.

The chain carries TRBV9 and TRBJ1-2; maybe TRBD1 (5 bases). The ends were cut back, 0 bases at V and 7 bases at J, with 16 bases in the middle. Germline lookup yields CDR1 SGDLS and CDR2 YYNGEE. The CDR3 totals 15 residues. The CDR3 reads CASSVADSPSGGYTF. CDR3 DNA: TGTGCCAGCAGCGTAGCCGACAGTCCCTCAGGTGGCTACACCTTC.

V is TRBV28 and J is TRBJ2-1; 16 bases are shared with TRBD2. This CDR3 region has 16 residues. CDR1 is MDHEN and CDR2 is SYDVKM in the germline V gene. J was trimmed by 7 bases and V by 1 base; bases with no gene match: 1. The CDR3 loop is CASSLSGLAGGNEQFF. As DNA, the CDR3 is TGTGCCAGCAGTTTATCGGGACTAGCGGGGGGGAATGAGCAGTTCTTC.

The CDR3 spells CASSWGGNYTF. CDR3 DNA sequence: TGTGCCAGCAGTTGGGGCGGCAACTACACCTTC. The V gene is TRBV6-5, the J gene TRBJ1-2; TRBD1 might be the D (5 bases). Trimming shortened V by 4 bases and J by 10 bases, and 10 bases separated the two germline ends. Germline V gene sequence: CDR1 MNHEY, CDR2 SVGAGI. This CDR3 comprises 11 residues.

The genes are TRBV28 and TRBJ1-5; D might be TRBD1 (6 bases). Per the germline V gene, CDR1 is MDHEN and CDR2 is SYDVKM. Trimming cost V 4 bases and J 6 bases, with 16 bases left between them. The CDR3 spans 15 residues. The CDR3 loop is CASSSSGEGGQPQHF. The CDR3 DNA follows: TGTGCCAGCAGTTCCTCAGGGGAAGGCGGTCAGCCCCAGCATTTT.

In this sample, this clone turned up once. The genes are TRBV9 and TRBJ2-3, with TRBD1 matching 12 bases. CDR3 length: 14 residues. Trimming took 6 bases from V and 4 from J; bases not matched to a gene: 3. Germline values: CDR1 SGDLS, CDR2 YYNGEE. CDR3 sequence (DNA): TGTGCCAGCACGGGACAGGGGGCTTCAGATACGCAGTATTTT. This gives the protein CASTGQGASDTQYF.

The chain combines TRBV19 with TRBJ2-7, with TRBD1 matching over 12 bases. Looked up from germline, CDR1 is LNHDA and CDR2 is SQIVND (reference sequence). The CDR3 runs to 16 residues. Trimming removed 0 bases from V and 3 bases from J; junction bases left unmatched: 3. The CDR3: CASSIDGTGGVYEQYF. The DNA of the CDR3 is TGTGCCAGTAGTATAGACGGGACAGGGGGCGTCTACGAGCAGTACTTC.

This clone was picked up one time. The V and J genes are TRBV9 and TRBJ2-7, with TRBD2 matching 9 bases. V was clipped by 4 bases and J by 6 bases; unmatched bases: 11. Looked up from germline, CDR1 is SGDLS and CDR2 is YYNGEE. The CDR3 has 15 residues. The CDR3 reads CASSLTSGRASEQYF. Here the CDR3 DNA reads TGTGCCAGCAGCCTGACTAGCGGCAGGGCCTCCGAGCAGTACTTC.

The genes are TRBV28 and TRBJ2-3; a possible D gene is TRBD1 (6 bases). V lost 4 bases to trimming and J lost 4 bases, with 12 bases between them. The germline CDR1 and CDR2 sequences are MDHEN and SYDVKM. The CDR3 contains 14 residues. CDR3 nucleotides: TGTGCCAGCAGTTCCCCAGGGGTGGCAGATACGCAGTATTTT. It translates to CASSSPGVADTQYF. Filled out from reference TRBV28 and TRBJ2-3, the complete variable domain reads DVKVTQSSRYLVKRTGEKVFLECVQDMDHENMFWYRQDPGLGLRLIYFSYDVKMKEKGDIPEGYSVSREKKERFSLILESASTNQTSMYLCASSSPGVADTQYFGPGTRLTVL.

CDR3 amino acids: CASMTGINSPLHF. CDR3 coding DNA: TGTGCCAGCATGACAGGGATTAATTCACCCCTCCACTTT. The V gene is TRBV6-1, the J gene TRBJ1-6; TRBD1 agrees at 7 bases. After removal of 7 bases from V and 6 bases from J, the junction contained 3 bases not matched to a gene. Per the germline V gene, CDR1 is MNHNS and CDR2 is SASEGT. This CDR3 spans 13 amino acids.

The chain carries TRBV25-1 and TRBJ1-1; 9 bases map to TRBD1. Germline CDR1 and CDR2: MGHDK and SYGVNS. This CDR3 is built from 16 residues. After removal of 6 bases from V and 6 bases from J, the junction contained 14 bases not matched to a gene. DNA for the CDR3: TGTGCCAGCAGCGACCCCGGGACAGGGTCTGTGGCTGAAGCTTTCTTT. This codes for CASSDPGTGSVAEAFF.

This clone was seen only a few times. V gene TRBV7-2 combines with J gene TRBJ1-1; D is uncertain. This CDR3 is 14 amino acids long. Per the germline V gene, CDR1 is SGHTA and CDR2 is FQGNSA. V was cut by 2 bases and J by 1 base, with 8 bases left in between. The CDR3 nucleotides are TGTGCCAGCAGCTTAAGTTGGGCGAACACTGAAGCTTTCTTT. Protein sequence: CASSLSWANTEAFF.

This chain uses TRBV10-2 with TRBJ2-2; 7 bases map to TRBD2. Germline loops: CDR1 WSHSY, CDR2 SAAADI. J gave up 0 bases and V 3 bases, and 1 base lay outside the gene matches. CDR3 length equals 15 residues. Here the CDR3 reads CASSDLAANTGELFF. DNA of the CDR3: TGCGCCAGCAGTGACCTAGCGGCGAACACCGGGGAGCTGTTTTTT.

This chain connects TRBV7-6 to TRBJ2-7; possible D gene TRBD1, 6 bases. CDR3 length: 14 amino acids. V was shortened by 5 bases and J by 0 bases, with 11 bases between the two germline ends. CDR1 SGHVS and CDR2 FNYEAQ come from the germline V gene. The CDR3 here is CASSRRQDSYEQYF. The CDR3 DNA is TGTGCCAGCAGCCGTAGACAGGACTCCTACGAGCAGTACTTC.

The chain employs TRBV9 and TRBJ1-1; 7 nucleotides agree with TRBD1. This CDR3 spans 14 amino acids. Trimming took 3 bases from V and 1 from J; bases not matched to a gene: 3. The germline CDR1 and CDR2 sequences are SGDLS and YYNGEE. The DNA of the CDR3 is TGTGCCAGCAGCGAGACAGGGAGGAACACTGAAGCTTTCTTT. Translation gives CASSETGRNTEAFF.

This clone was counted between two and nine times. The chain uses TRBV18 and TRBJ1-2; D gene ambiguous. The V gene lost 3 bases and the J gene lost 4 bases, with 15 bases spanning the gap. This CDR3 is 15 amino acids long. Germline V gives CDR1 KGHSH, CDR2 LQKENI. The CDR3 spells CASSPEGSRTYGYTF. The CDR3, as DNA: TGTGCCAGCTCACCCGAGGGCTCTCGTACCTATGGCTACACCTTC.